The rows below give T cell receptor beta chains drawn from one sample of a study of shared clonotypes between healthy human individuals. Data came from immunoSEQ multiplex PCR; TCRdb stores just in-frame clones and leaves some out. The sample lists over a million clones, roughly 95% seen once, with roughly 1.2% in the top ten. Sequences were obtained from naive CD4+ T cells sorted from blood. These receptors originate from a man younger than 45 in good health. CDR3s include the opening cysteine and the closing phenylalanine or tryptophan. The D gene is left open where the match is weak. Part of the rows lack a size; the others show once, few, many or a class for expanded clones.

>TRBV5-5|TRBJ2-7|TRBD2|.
TGTGCCAGCAGCTCCTTAGCGGGAGTCTTCGAGCAGTACTTC
CASSSLAGVFEQYF
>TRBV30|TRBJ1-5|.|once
TGTGCCTGGACTTTAGGGGTAGGGCAGCCCCAGCATTTT
CAWTLGVGQPQHF
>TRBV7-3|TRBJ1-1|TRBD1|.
TGTGCCAGCAGAGAAACTTCAGGGGGAGGGCCTGAAGCTTTCTTT
CASRETSGGGPEAFF
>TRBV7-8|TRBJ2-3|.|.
TGTGCCAGCAGCTTGAGGGGGGACGGCAGGCGCACAGATACGCAGTATTTT
CASSLRGDGRRTDTQYF
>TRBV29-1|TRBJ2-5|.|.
TGCAGCGGGGTAGAGGGCCAAGAGACCCAGTACTTC
CSGVEGQETQYF
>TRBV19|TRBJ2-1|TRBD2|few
TGTGCCACCCTAGCGGGACGGTACAATGAGCAGTTCTTC
CATLAGRYNEQFF
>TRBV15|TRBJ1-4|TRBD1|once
TGTGCCACCAGCAGAGATGGACGGTTGGGGACAGAGAATGAAAAACTGTTTTTT
CATSRDGRLGTENEKLFF
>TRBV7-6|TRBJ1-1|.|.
TGTGCCAGCACCCATGGAGGGCCAAAAGAAGCTTTCTTT
CASTHGGPKEAFF
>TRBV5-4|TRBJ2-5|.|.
TGTGCCAGCAGTTTTAACCGGGGCCAAGAGACCCAGTACTTC
CASSFNRGQETQYF
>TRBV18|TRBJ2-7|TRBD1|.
TGTGCCAGCTCACTCAGGGACAGCTCCTACGAGCAGTACTTC
CASSLRDSSYEQYF
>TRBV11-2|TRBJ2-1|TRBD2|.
TGTGCCAGCAGCATCGGACTAGCGGGCTACAATGAGCAGTTCTTC
CASSIGLAGYNEQFF
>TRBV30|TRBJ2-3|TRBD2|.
TGTGCCTGGAGTATTTGGAGTCTAGCGGGACAAAGCACAGATACGCAGTATTTT
CAWSIWSLAGQSTDTQYF
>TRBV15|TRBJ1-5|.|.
TGTGCCACCAGCAGAGATATCCGGGGAAATAGCAATCAGCCCCAGCATTTT
CATSRDIRGNSNQPQHF
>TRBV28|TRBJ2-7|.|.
TGTGCCAGCAGCCCAGACACATACGAGCAGTACTTC
CASSPDTYEQYF
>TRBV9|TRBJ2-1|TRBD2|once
TGTGCCAGCAGCGTCCAAGGCCAAACTAGCGGGATTATAGGTGAGCAGTTCTTC
CASSVQGQTSGIIGEQFF
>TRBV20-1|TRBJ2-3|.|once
TGCAGTAGTAGGATCGGAGATACGCAGTATTTT
CSSRIGDTQYF
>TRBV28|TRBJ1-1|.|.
TGTGCCAGCAGTTTATTAGGAAACACTGAAGCTTTCTTT
CASSLLGNTEAFF
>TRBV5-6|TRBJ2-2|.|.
TGTGCCAGCGGACTGAAGGGAGAGTTTAACACCGGGGAGCTGTTTTTT
CASGLKGEFNTGELFF
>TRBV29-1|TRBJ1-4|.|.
TGCAGCGTCAGAACAGGGCAGGGAGAAAAACTGTTTTTT
CSVRTGQGEKLFF
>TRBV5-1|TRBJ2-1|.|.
TGCGCCAGCAGCTTGGGAGGGGCTAGCTCCTACAATGAGCAGTTCTTC
CASSLGGASSYNEQFF
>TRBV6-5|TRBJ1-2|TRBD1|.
TGTGCCAGCAGTTTTACAGGGGGCGCGGGCTACACCTTC
CASSFTGGAGYTF
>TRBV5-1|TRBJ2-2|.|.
TGCGCCAGCAGCTTAGAAGGGAGGACCGGGGAGCTGTTTTTT
CASSLEGRTGELFF
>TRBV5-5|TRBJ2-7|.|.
TGTGCCAGCAGCTTGGCCGTAGGCAGGGACTACGAGCAGTACTTC
CASSLAVGRDYEQYF
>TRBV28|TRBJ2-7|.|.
TGTGCCAGCAGCCCTCTTCGTGAGCAGTACTTC
CASSPLREQYF
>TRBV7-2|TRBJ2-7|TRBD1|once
TGTGCCAGCAGCCGGACAGGGGCGGGCATAGAGCAGTACTTC
CASSRTGAGIEQYF
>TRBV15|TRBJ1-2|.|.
TGTGCCACCAGCAGAGACAGGGCATTTAACTATGGCTACACCTTC
CATSRDRAFNYGYTF
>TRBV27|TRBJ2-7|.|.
TGTGCCAGCAGGACAATAGTATCCTACGAGCAGTACTTC
CASRTIVSYEQYF
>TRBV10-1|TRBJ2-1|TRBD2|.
TGCGCCAGCAGTTTAGCGGGAGAGTACAATGAGCAGTTCTTC
CASSLAGEYNEQFF
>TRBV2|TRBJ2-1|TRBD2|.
TGTGCCAGCAGTGATGGACTAGACGTTGAGCAGTTCTTC
CASSDGLDVEQFF
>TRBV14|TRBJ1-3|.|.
TGTGCCAGCAGCCAAGCTTGGGGGATCCGAAACACCATATATTTT
CASSQAWGIRNTIYF
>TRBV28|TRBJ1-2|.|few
TGTGCCAGCAGTTTAGGAGCGGGGGACGGCTACACCTTC
CASSLGAGDGYTF
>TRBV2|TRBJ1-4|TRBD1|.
TGTGCCAGCAGACGACAGGGAGGAAAACTGTTTTTT
CASRRQGGKLFF
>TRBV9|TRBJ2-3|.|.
TGTGCCAGCAGCGTAGTAAGCTCGATGGGAGATACGCAGTATTTT
CASSVVSSMGDTQYF
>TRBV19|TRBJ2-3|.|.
TGTGCCAGTAGTATACCTAGCAGCACAGATACGCAGTATTTT
CASSIPSSTDTQYF
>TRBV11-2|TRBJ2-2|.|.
TGTGCCAGCAGCGCACAGGGACCGAACACCGGGGAGCTGTTTTTT
CASSAQGPNTGELFF
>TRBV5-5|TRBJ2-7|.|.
TGTGCCAGCAGCTTGGGGGCAGGGCCGTACTCCTACGAGCAGTACTTC
CASSLGAGPYSYEQYF
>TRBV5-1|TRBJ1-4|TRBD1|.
TGCGCCAGCAGCGATGGACAGGGTGTGGAAAAACTGTTTTTT
CASSDGQGVEKLFF
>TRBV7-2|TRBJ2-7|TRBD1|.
TGTGCCAGCAGCCTCGACAGGGGTCCCCACGAGCAGTACTTC
CASSLDRGPHEQYF
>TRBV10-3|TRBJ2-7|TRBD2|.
TGTGCCATCAGGGCTAGCGGAGCCTCCTACGAGCAGTACTTC
CAIRASGASYEQYF
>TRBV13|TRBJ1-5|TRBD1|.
TGTGCCAGCAGCCGCTCTCGGGGGGGACAGGGCCAGCCCCAGCATTTT
CASSRSRGGQGQPQHF
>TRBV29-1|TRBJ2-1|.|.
TGCAGCGGGAGGGCGCCACACAATGAGCAGTTCTTC
CSGRAPHNEQFF
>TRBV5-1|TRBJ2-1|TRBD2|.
TGCGCCAGCAGCCCCGGGACTAACAATGAGCAGTTCTTC
CASSPGTNNEQFF
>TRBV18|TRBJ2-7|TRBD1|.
TGTGCCAGCTCACCGATCAGACCGGGACAGTCGATTCGAACTAGCTCCTACGAGCAGTACTTC
CASSPIRPGQSIRTSSYEQYF
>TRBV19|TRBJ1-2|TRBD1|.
TGTGCCAGTACCGTGCCGGGACAGGGCTATGGCTACACCTTC
CASTVPGQGYGYTF
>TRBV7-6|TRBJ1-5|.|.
TGTGCCAGCAGCTTAGTGGCAGGGCAACCGCCCCAGCATTTT
CASSLVAGQPPQHF
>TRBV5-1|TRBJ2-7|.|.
TGCGCCAGCAGCGGAACCCGACAGCTGGGGAGGCCCTACGAGCAGTACTTC
CASSGTRQLGRPYEQYF
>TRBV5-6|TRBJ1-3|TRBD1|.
TGTGCCAGCAGCTTGTTGCAGGGGGCTGAAGGAAACACCATATATTTT
CASSLLQGAEGNTIYF
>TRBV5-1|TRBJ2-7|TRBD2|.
TGCGCCAGCAGCTGGACTAGCGGGGCCTACGAGCAGTACTTC
CASSWTSGAYEQYF
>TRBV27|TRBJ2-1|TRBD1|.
TGTGCCATCCGCGGGACAGGGGGCGGTGAGCAGTTCTTC
CAIRGTGGGEQFF
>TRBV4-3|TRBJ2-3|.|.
TGCGCCAGCAGCCAAAGATCCACACCCTTCCCAGATACGCAGTATTTT
CASSQRSTPFPDTQYF
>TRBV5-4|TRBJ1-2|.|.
TGTGCCAGCGCGCAGGGGCGGGAGGGCTACACCTTC
CASAQGREGYTF
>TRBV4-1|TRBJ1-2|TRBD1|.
TGCGCCAGCAGCCAAACTTCGGGACAGAACTATGGCTACACCTTC
CASSQTSGQNYGYTF
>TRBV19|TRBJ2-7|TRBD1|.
TGTGCCAGTAGTATATCCGGGACAGGCCTTACCTACGAGCAGTACTTC
CASSISGTGLTYEQYF